Shown below are 5 T cell receptor beta chains from a single sample sequenced in a study of T-cell reconstitution after alpha-beta-depleted transplantation in children. As it was prepared, the TCRbeta library received unique molecular identifiers. TCRdb called the PCR reads again in MiXCR, with one record for every CDR3 protein. The sample has some 200,000 distinct CDR3 sequences; about 8.2% are singletons. The sequences come from PBMCs, mostly from graft donor cells, collected 360 days after TCRalphabeta/CD19-depleted stem cell transplant. The receptors were sampled from a male patient between 2 and 15 years old who had a stem cell transplant for acute myeloid leukemia, so the T cells may come from the graft donor.

This clonotype was observed many times. The V gene is TRBV12-3 or TRBV12-4, the J gene TRBJ2-3, with 8 bases that match TRBD2. The CDR3 consists of 13 residues. V was pared by 5 bases and J by 5 bases, with 3 bases of the junction left unmatched. As DNA, the CDR3 is TGTGCCAGCAGTGGTCTAGCGGGAGATACGCAGTATTTT. Encoded protein: CASSGLAGDTQYF.

The table lists this clonotype with a few counts. V usage is TRBV21-1 and J usage is TRBJ1-6; the D call in the table, TRBD1, was not verified against the DNA. TRBV21-1 is labeled a pseudogene. The CDR3 is 16 amino acids. CDR3 bases: TGTGCCAGCAGCAAAGCTACGGTGGGGGATAATTCACCCCTCCACTTT. Its protein is CASSKATVGDNSPLHF.

This clonotype was seen only a few times. The rearrangement links TRBV6-5 to TRBJ1-1; unclear D gene. CDR1 is MNHEY, CDR2 SVGAGI, per germline. This CDR3 comprises 11 residues. The V end was cut by 7 bases, the J end by 6 bases, with 9 bases between. The CDR3 protein is CASKGVSEAFF. CDR3 DNA sequence: TGTGCCAGCAAGGGTGTATCTGAAGCTTTCTTT.

The CDR3 DNA sequence: TGTGCCACCAACTCCAGGGAAAGCTCTGGAAACACCATATATTTT. Translation gives CATNSRESSGNTIYF. J is TRBJ1-3 and V is TRBV10-3, with a weak D call TRBD1 (5 bases). The ends were cut back, 10 bases at V and 0 bases at J, with 16 bases in the middle. This CDR3 contains 15 residues. Per germline, CDR1 ENHRY and CDR2 SYGVKD.

This clonotype was found many times. The chain has TRBV25-1 and TRBJ2-6; D not resolved. CDR3 size: 19 residues. V was cut by 4 bases and J by 0 bases, with 19 bases left in between. Germline V gene sequence: CDR1 MGHDK, CDR2 SYGVNS. The CDR3 here is CASSAPYRVESSGANVLTF. CDR3 nucleotides: TGTGCCAGCAGTGCCCCTTACAGAGTTGAGAGCTCTGGGGCCAACGTCCTGACTTTC.